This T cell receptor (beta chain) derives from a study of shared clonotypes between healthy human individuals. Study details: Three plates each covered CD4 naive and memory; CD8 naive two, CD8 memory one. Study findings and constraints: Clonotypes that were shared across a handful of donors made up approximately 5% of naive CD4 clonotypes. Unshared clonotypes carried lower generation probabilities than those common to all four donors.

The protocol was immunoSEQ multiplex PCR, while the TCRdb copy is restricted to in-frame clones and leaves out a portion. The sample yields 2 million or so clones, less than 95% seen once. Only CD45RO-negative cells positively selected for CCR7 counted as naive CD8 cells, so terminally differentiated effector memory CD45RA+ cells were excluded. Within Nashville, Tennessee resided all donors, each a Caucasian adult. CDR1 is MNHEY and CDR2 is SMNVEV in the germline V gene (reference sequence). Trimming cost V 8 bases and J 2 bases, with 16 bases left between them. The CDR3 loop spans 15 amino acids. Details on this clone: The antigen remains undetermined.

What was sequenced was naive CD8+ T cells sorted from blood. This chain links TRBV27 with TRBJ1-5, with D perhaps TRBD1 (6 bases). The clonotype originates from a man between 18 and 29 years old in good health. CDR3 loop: CASGLQGGGNQPQHF. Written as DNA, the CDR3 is TGTGCCAGCGGACTACAGGGTGGGGGCAATCAGCCCCAGCATTTT.